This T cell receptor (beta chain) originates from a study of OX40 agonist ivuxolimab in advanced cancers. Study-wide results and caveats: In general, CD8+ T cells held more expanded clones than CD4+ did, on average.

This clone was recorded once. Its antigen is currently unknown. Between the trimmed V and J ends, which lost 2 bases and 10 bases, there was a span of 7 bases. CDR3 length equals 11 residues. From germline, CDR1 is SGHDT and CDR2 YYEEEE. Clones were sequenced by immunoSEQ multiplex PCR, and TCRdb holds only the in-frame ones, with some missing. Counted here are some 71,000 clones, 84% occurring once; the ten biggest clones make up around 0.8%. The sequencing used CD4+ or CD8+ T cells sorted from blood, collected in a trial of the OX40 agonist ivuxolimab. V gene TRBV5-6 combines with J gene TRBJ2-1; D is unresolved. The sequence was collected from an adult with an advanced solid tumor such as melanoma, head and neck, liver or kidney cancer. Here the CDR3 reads CASSFRQEQFF. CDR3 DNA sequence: TGTGCCAGCAGCTTCAGGCAGGAGCAGTTCTTC.